Presented here are 29 T cell receptor beta chains from one specimen sequenced in a study of T cell changes during pregnancy in multiple sclerosis. Assay: immunoSEQ multiplex PCR; the TCRdb copy retains only in-frame clones and omits some. The sample has about 51,000 clones; around 94% are singletons. The material sequenced was CD4+ T cells from peripheral blood mononuclear cells, taken in the third trimester of pregnancy. The receptors come from a female donor with multiple sclerosis, enrolled in a pregnancy study.

This sequence joins TRBV7-2 and TRBJ2-7; D perhaps matches TRBD2 (6 bases). The V end lost 5 bases, the J end lost 4 bases, and 15 bases lay between the germline ends. Germline CDR1 and CDR2: SGHTA and FQGNSA. The CDR3 extends over 14 amino acids. The CDR3 DNA reads as TGTGCCAGCAGCCGGGACTCCCTGGCGTACGAGCAGTACTTC. Encoded protein: CASSRDSLAYEQYF. Based on the CDR3 plus reference TRBV7-2 and TRBJ2-7, the full variable domain is GAGVSQSPSNKVTEKGKDVELRCDPISGHTALYWYRQSLGQGLEFLIYFQGNSAPDKSGLPSDRFSAERTGGSVSTLTIQRTQQEDSAVYLCASSRDSLAYEQYFGPGTRLTVT.

The chain links TRBV6-5 to TRBJ1-4; D may be TRBD1 (6 bases). Trimming cost V 7 bases and J 8 bases, with 14 bases left between them. Germline assignment: CDR1 MNHEY and CDR2 SVGAGI. The CDR3 totals 13 residues. CDR3 region: CASNDRRGEKLFF. The CDR3 bases are TGTGCCAGCAATGACCGCAGGGGCGAAAAACTGTTTTTT.

This chain joins TRBV7-9 and TRBJ2-2, with TRBD2 matching 10 bases. Germline V gene lookup returns CDR1 SEHNR and CDR2 FQNEAQ (reference sequence). This CDR3 region has 16 residues. With V trimmed by 6 bases and J by 5 bases, 9 bases remained unmatched. In DNA, the CDR3 is TGTGCCAGCAGGTCGAGGCAACTAGCGGGAACCGGGGAGCTGTTTTTT. Protein sequence: CASRSRQLAGTGELFF.

The rearrangement joins TRBV30 to TRBJ2-3, with D maybe TRBD2 (6 bases). Germline V gene lookup returns CDR1 GTSNPN and CDR2 SVGIG (reference sequence). CDR3 length: 16 residues. V lost 0 bases and J lost 1, with 14 bases in between. The CDR3 DNA is TGTGCCTGGAGTGTACTAGCTGGTGGTGGCACAGATACGCAGTATTTT. As protein: CAWSVLAGGGTDTQYF.

The CDR3 protein is CASSAKWTGGYTF. CDR3 bases: TGTGCCAGCAGCGCGAAGTGGACAGGGGGCTACACCTTC. The genes are TRBV11-2 and TRBJ1-2; 8 nucleotides line up with TRBD1. CDR3 length: 13 amino acids. Germline V gene data show CDR1 as SGHAT and CDR2 as FQNNGV. The junction had 7 bases not matched to a gene; V was cut back by 5 bases and J by 8 bases. The whole variable domain, remainder taken from reference TRBV11-2 and TRBJ1-2, is EAGVAQSPRYKIIEKRQSVAFWCNPISGHATLYWYQQILGQGPKLLIQFQNNGVVDDSQLPKDRFSAERLKGVDSTLKIQPAKLEDSAVYLCASSAKWTGGYTFGSGTRLTVV.

The chain joins TRBV6-5 to TRBJ1-1, with a possible D match to TRBD1 (5 bases). Trimming took off 0 bases at V and 5 bases at J, with 13 bases between the two ends. This CDR3 has 15 residues. Germline CDR1 is MNHEY and CDR2 is SVGAGI. The CDR3 DNA reads as TGTGCCAGCAGTTACTCGACCCAGGGTGGGACTGAAGCTTTCTTT. Its protein product is CASSYSTQGGTEAFF.

V gene TRBV14 combines with J gene TRBJ2-3, with 9 bases identical to TRBD1. Trimming took 4 bases from V and 4 from J; bases not matched to a gene: 9. CDR3 length: 16 residues. From germline, CDR1 is SGHDN and CDR2 FVKESK. DNA for the CDR3: TGTGCCAGCAGCCGTGTTCCGGGACAGGGAGCAGATACGCAGTATTTT. The encoded protein is CASSRVPGQGADTQYF.

This chain links TRBV29-1 with TRBJ2-7, with TRBD1 as a possible D gene (6 bases). The V gene's germline CDR1 is SQVTM and CDR2 ANQGSEA. The CDR3 contains 15 residues. V was cut by 4 bases and J by 9 bases, with 25 bases left in between. Here the CDR3 reads CSVVTGTMKPIGQYF. The CDR3 DNA reads as TGCAGCGTTGTCACCGGGACAATGAAACCTATAGGGCAGTACTTC.

V is TRBV5-4 and J is TRBJ2-6, with D hard to call. The CDR3 consists of 14 residues. V was pared by 4 bases and J by 1 base, with 6 bases between. The germline V gene encodes CDR1 SGHNT and CDR2 YYREEE (reference sequence). The CDR3 bases are TGTGCCAGCAGCCCAGAATCTGGGGCCAACGTCCTGACTTTC. Translating it yields CASSPESGANVLTF.

This sequence joins TRBV15 and TRBJ2-6; no clear D. Per germline, CDR1 LNHNV and CDR2 YYDKDF (reference sequence). CDR3 length equals 14 residues. The V end was cut by 3 bases, the J end by 1 base, with 4 bases between. In DNA form, the CDR3 reads TGTGCCACCAGCAGTCTTTCTGGGGCCAACGTCCTGACTTTC. Its protein is CATSSLSGANVLTF.

The table lists this clone with a count of one. This chain links TRBV7-9 with TRBJ2-1; TRBD2 matches 7 bases. V lost 1 base to trimming and J lost 6 bases; unmatched junction nucleotides: 3. From germline, CDR1 is SEHNR and CDR2 FQNEAQ (reference sequence). The CDR3 has 14 residues. The CDR3 sequence is CASSLGSSGNEQFF. The CDR3 DNA reads TGTGCCAGCAGCTTAGGTTCTAGCGGCAATGAGCAGTTCTTC.

The chain combines TRBV5-1 with TRBJ2-3; TRBD2 might be the D (6 bases). The germline gives CDR1 SGHRS, CDR2 YFSETQ. Trimming took off 3 bases at V and 3 bases at J, with 20 bases between the two ends. This CDR3 comprises 17 residues. This chain's CDR3 is CASSSLASAVITDTQYF. The CDR3 DNA reads as TGCGCCAGCAGCTCCCTGGCTAGCGCAGTGATAACAGATACGCAGTATTTT.

In this sample, this clone turned up once. V and J are TRBV27 and TRBJ2-1; 7 bases agree with TRBD2. This CDR3 has 17 amino acids. Germline CDR1 MNHEY, CDR2 SMNVEV (reference sequence). Losses at the gene ends were 6 bases for V and 0 bases for J; bases not matched to a gene: 11. CDR3 amino acids: CASRPHGGRDSYNEQFF. The CDR3 nucleotides read TGTGCCAGCAGGCCCCACGGGGGGAGGGACTCCTACAATGAGCAGTTCTTC.

The V call is TRBV6-1, the J call TRBJ2-1; 7 bases line up with TRBD1. The CDR3 spans 15 residues. V was pared by 5 bases and J by 0 bases, with 4 bases of the junction left unmatched. Germline-derived CDR1 and CDR2 are MNHNS and SASEGT. CDR3 sequence: CASSRDSVSYNEQFF. The CDR3 coding sequence is TGTGCCAGCAGTAGGGACAGTGTCTCCTACAATGAGCAGTTCTTC.

This chain uses TRBV19 with TRBJ1-4; perhaps TRBD1 as D (5 bases). V gave up 5 bases and J gave up 4 bases, with 11 bases separating them. The germline V gene has CDR1 LNHDA and CDR2 SQIVND (reference sequence). The CDR3 length is 14 residues. This CDR3 reads CASSLGLVNEKLFF. The CDR3 DNA follows: TGTGCCAGTAGTTTGGGACTGGTTAATGAAAAACTGTTTTTT.

This clone was found once. This rearrangement joins TRBV10-3 to TRBJ2-1, with unresolved D. The CDR3 is 16 amino acids. The germline CDR1 and CDR2 sequences are ENHRY and SYGVKD. V dropped 4 bases and J dropped 6 bases, with 19 bases sitting between them. CDR3 region: CAISALTRSPGNEQFF. The CDR3 DNA reads as TGTGCCATCAGTGCCCTGACCCGGAGCCCTGGCAATGAGCAGTTCTTC.

This clone was observed a single time. V usage is TRBV9 and J usage is TRBJ2-3; 7 bases fit TRBD1. This CDR3 is built from 17 residues. Losses at the gene ends were 4 bases for V and 5 bases for J; bases not matched to a gene: 16. Germline V gene sequence: CDR1 SGDLS, CDR2 YYNGEE. CDR3 sequence: CASSPRYRDSSGDTQYF. DNA of the CDR3: TGTGCCAGCAGCCCTCGATACCGGGACAGTTCGGGAGATACGCAGTATTTT. The entire variable domain, with the rest obtained from reference TRBV9 and TRBJ2-3, is as follows: DSGVTQTPKHLITATGQRVTLRCSPRSGDLSVYWYQQSLDQGLQFLIQYYNGEERAKGNILERFSAQQFPDLHSELNLSSLELGDSALYFCASSPRYRDSSGDTQYFGPGTRLTVL.

The CDR3 nucleotides are TGTGCCAGCAGTGAAGGCGTACTAGCGGGAAGCAAACAGTACTTC. Its protein is CASSEGVLAGSKQYF. The chain carries TRBV2 and TRBJ2-5; 10 nucleotides align to TRBD2. Germline CDR1 SNHLY, CDR2 FYNNEI. V was clipped by 1 base and J by 11 bases; unmatched bases: 10. The CDR3 loop spans 15 amino acids.

The chain employs TRBV28 and TRBJ2-1; D possibly corresponds to TRBD1 (5 bases). In germline, CDR1 is MDHEN, CDR2 SYDVKM. The CDR3 is 15 amino acids. Between the trimmed V and J ends, which lost 1 base and 1 base, there was a span of 8 bases. CDR3 DNA: TGTGCCAGCAGTTTATTAGGGGTTTCCTACAATGAGCAGTTCTTC. Its protein product is CASSLLGVSYNEQFF.

The sample holds a few counts of this clone. The rearrangement uses TRBV18 and TRBJ1-5, with 7 bases lining up with TRBD1. In germline, CDR1 is KGHSH, CDR2 LQKENI. This CDR3 comprises 15 residues. The J segment lost 2 bases and the V segment lost 6 bases, leaving 7 bases of the junction unmatched. The CDR3, as DNA: TGTGCCAGCTCCCCGAATGGACAGGGCAATCAGCCCCAGCATTTT. It codes for CASSPNGQGNQPQHF.

The sample holds one count of this clone. The chain couples TRBV18 to TRBJ1-4; D is uncertain. Trimming removed 3 bases at V and 4 bases at J, with 6 bases between. The germline V gene encodes CDR1 KGHSH and CDR2 LQKENI. This CDR3 is 13 amino acids long. CDR3 in DNA: TGTGCCAGCTCACCCCGAGATAATGAAAAACTGTTTTTT. Protein sequence: CASSPRDNEKLFF.

The chain employs TRBV7-9 and TRBJ2-6; perhaps TRBD2 as D (5 bases). The length of the CDR3 is 13 residues. V was cut by 4 bases and J by 6 bases, with 7 bases left in between. Germline V gene data show CDR1 as SEHNR and CDR2 as FQNEAQ (reference sequence). CDR3 sequence reads: CASSSREANVLTF. CDR3 DNA sequence: TGTGCCAGCAGCTCGAGGGAGGCCAACGTCCTGACTTTC.

The chain joins TRBV4-2 to TRBJ1-5, with D uncertain. Germline lookup yields CDR1 LGHNA and CDR2 YNFKEQ. Trimming took 4 bases from V and 4 from J, leaving 14 bases between them. The CDR3 has 15 residues. CDR3 protein: CASSPRQGANQPQHF. CDR3 sequence (DNA): TGTGCCAGCAGCCCGAGGCAAGGCGCGAATCAGCCCCAGCATTTT.

The rearrangement uses TRBV14 and TRBJ2-4; D might be TRBD2 (5 bases). V lost 1 base and J 3 bases, leaving 13 bases between the germline ends. The length of the CDR3 is 16 residues. The germline V gene encodes CDR1 SGHDN and CDR2 FVKESK. Here the CDR3 DNA reads TGTGCCAGCAGCCAAGGAGAGGGCTGGGGCAAAAACATTCAGTACTTC. This codes for CASSQGEGWGKNIQYF.

The chain recombines TRBV5-6 with TRBJ2-3; D perhaps matches TRBD2 (6 bases). V dropped 4 bases and J dropped 5 bases, with 14 bases sitting between them. The CDR3 covers 14 residues. In germline, CDR1 is SGHDT, CDR2 YYEEEE. DNA of the CDR3: TGTGCCAGCAGCCCTCCGTGGGGACTAGATACGCAGTATTTT. Protein product: CASSPPWGLDTQYF.

The rearrangement joins TRBV29-1 to TRBJ1-1; 9 bases are shared with TRBD1. This CDR3 region has 14 residues. V shed 6 bases, J shed 5 bases, and the junction held 10 bases outside the gene matches. Germline CDR1 SQVTM, CDR2 ANQGSEA. CDR3 amino acids: CSVDPGTGPTEAFF. The CDR3 coding sequence is TGCAGCGTGGACCCCGGGACAGGGCCAACTGAAGCTTTCTTT.

The chain links TRBV5-1 to TRBJ2-5; TRBD1 agrees at 8 bases. V shed 0 bases and J 10 bases; nucleotides not matched to a gene: 8. From germline, CDR1 is SGHRS and CDR2 YFSETQ. There are 14 residues in the CDR3. CDR3: CASSLALDRAGQYF. CDR3 DNA: TGCGCCAGCAGCTTGGCCTTGGACAGGGCAGGCCAGTACTTC.

J is TRBJ2-7 and V is TRBV28; TRBD1 matches at 7 bases. The ends lost 6 bases at V and 0 bases at J; junction bases unmatched: 8. The CDR3 is 15 residues long. Germline V gene lookup returns CDR1 MDHEN and CDR2 SYDVKM. CDR3 residues: CASSPTGPISYEQYF. CDR3 DNA: TGTGCCAGCAGCCCGACAGGGCCCATCTCCTACGAGCAGTACTTC.

This chain joins TRBV11-3 and TRBJ2-2; maybe TRBD1 (5 bases). The germline V gene encodes CDR1 SGHNT and CDR2 YENEEA. CDR3 size: 15 residues. V lost 3 bases to trimming and J lost 4 bases, with 12 bases between them. CDR3 bases: TGTGCCAGCAGCTTGACAAGGGGATCCACCGGGGAGCTGTTTTTT. It specifies CASSLTRGSTGELFF.